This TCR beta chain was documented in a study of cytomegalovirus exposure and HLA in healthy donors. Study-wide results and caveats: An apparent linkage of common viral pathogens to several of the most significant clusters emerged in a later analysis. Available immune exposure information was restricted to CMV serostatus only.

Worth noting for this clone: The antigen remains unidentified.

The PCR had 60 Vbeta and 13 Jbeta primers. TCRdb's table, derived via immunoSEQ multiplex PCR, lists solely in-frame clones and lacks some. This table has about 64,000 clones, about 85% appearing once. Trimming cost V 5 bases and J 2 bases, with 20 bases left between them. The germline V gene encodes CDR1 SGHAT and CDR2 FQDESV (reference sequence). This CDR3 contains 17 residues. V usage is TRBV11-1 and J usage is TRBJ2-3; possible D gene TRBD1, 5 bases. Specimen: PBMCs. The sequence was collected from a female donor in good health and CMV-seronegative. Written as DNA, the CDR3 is TGTGCCAGCAGCCATCAGGGTACGCCCTGGTACACAGATACGCAGTATTTT. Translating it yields CASSHQGTPWYTDTQYF.